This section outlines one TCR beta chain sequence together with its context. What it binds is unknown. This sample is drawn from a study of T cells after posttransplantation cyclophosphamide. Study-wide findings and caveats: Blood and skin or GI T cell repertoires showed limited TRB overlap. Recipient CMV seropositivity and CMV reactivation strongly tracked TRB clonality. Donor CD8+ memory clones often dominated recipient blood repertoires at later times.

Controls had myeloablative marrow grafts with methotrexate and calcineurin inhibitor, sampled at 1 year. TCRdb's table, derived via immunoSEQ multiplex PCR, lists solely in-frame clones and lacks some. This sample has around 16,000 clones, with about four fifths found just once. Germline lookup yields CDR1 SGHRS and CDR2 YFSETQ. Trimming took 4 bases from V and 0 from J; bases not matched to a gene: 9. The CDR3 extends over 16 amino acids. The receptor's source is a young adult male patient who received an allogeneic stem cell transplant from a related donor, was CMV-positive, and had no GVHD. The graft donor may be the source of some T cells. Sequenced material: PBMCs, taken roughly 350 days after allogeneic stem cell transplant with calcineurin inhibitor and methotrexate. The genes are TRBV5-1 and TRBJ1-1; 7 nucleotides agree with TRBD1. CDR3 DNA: TGCGCCAGCAGCCCAAAGGACAGGTCCCTGAACACTGAAGCTTTCTTT. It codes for CASSPKDRSLNTEAFF.